This TCR beta chain emerged from a study of cytomegalovirus exposure and HLA in healthy donors. General study findings and limits: Cytomegalovirus-associated TCR beta chains were listed, numbering some 170.

A remark on this clone: The antigen remains undetermined.

The CDR3 has 12 amino acids. Trimming removed 1 base from V and 7 bases from J, with 7 bases in between. Germline V lookup: CDR1 SEHNR, CDR2 FQNEAQ (reference sequence). The PCR was carried out with 60 Vbeta primers and 13 Jbeta primers. Profiled with immunoSEQ multiplex PCR; TCRdb holds only in-frame clones, not every one. In all, the sample yields about 140,000 clones. The sequence derives from a woman aged 18-29 years in good health and CMV-seronegative. The rearrangement joins TRBV7-9 to TRBJ1-1; no reliable D call. Specimen: PBMCs. The CDR3 nucleotides are TGTGCCAGCAGCTTAGAACTCAATGAAGCTTTCTTT. Its translation is CASSLELNEAFF.